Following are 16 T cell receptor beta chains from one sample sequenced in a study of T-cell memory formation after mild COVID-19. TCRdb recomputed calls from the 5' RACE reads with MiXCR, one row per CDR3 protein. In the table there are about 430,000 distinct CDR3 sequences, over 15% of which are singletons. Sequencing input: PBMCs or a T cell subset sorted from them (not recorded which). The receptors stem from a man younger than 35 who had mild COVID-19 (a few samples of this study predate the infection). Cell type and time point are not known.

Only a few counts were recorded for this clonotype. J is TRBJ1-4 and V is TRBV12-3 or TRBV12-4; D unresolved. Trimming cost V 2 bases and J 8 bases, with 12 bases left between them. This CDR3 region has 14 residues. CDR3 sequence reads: CASSLSPTGEKLFF. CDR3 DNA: TGTGCCAGCAGTTTAAGCCCTACGGGCGAAAAACTGTTTTTT.

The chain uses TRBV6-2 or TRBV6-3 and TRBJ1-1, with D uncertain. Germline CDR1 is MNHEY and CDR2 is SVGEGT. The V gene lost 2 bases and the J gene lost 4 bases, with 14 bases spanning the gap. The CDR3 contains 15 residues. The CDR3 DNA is TGTGCCAGCAGTTACATGCCCTCCGGGGTCACTGAAGCTTTCTTT. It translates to CASSYMPSGVTEAFF.

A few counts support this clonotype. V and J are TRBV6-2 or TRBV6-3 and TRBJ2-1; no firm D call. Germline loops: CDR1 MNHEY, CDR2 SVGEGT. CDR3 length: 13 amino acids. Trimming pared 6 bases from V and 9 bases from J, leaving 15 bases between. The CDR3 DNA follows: TGTGCCAGCAGGCCCTCCGGCGGTACTGAGCAGTTCTTC. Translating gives CASRPSGGTEQFF.

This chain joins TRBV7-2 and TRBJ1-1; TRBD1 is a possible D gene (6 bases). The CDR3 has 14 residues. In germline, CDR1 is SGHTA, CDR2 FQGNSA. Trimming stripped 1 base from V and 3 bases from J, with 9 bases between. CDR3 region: CASSLEGGDTEAFF. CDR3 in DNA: TGTGCCAGCAGCTTAGAAGGGGGGGACACTGAAGCTTTCTTT.

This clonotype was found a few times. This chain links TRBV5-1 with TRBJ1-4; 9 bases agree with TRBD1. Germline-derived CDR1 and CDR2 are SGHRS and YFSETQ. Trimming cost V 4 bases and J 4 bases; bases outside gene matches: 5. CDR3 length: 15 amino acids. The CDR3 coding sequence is TGCGCCAGCAGCCCCGAGACAGGGGGTAATGAAAAACTGTTTTTT. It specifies CASSPETGGNEKLFF. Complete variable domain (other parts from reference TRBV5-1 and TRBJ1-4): KAGVTQTPRYLIKTRGQQVTLSCSPISGHRSVSWYQQTPGQGLQFLFEYFSETQRNKGNFPGRFSGRQFSNSRSEMNVSTLELGDSALYLCASSPETGGNEKLFFGSGTQLSVL.

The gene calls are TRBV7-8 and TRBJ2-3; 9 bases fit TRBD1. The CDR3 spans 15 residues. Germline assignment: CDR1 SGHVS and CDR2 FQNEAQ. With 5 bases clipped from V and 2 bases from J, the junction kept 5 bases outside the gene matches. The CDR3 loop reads CASSMGQGVTDTQYF. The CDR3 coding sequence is TGTGCCAGCAGCATGGGACAGGGCGTCACAGATACGCAGTATTTT.

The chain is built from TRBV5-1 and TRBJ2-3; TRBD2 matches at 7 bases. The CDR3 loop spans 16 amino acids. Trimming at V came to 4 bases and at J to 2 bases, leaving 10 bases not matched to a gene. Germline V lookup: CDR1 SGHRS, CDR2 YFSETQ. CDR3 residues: CASSRLTSGDTDTQYF. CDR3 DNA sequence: TGCGCCAGCAGCCGCTTAACCAGCGGGGACACAGATACGCAGTATTTT.

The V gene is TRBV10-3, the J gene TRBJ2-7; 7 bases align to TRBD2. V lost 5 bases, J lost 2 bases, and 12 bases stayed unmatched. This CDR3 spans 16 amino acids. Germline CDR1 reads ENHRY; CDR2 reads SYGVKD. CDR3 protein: CAISTTGRGTTYEQYF. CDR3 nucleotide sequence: TGTGCCATCAGTACGACGGGGCGGGGGACGACCTACGAGCAGTACTTC.

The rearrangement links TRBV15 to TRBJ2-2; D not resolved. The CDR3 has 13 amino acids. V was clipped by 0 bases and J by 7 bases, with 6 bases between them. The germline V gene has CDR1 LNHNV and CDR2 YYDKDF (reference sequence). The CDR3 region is CATSRDPGGELFF. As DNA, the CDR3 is TGTGCCACCAGCAGAGATCCCGGCGGGGAGCTGTTTTTT.

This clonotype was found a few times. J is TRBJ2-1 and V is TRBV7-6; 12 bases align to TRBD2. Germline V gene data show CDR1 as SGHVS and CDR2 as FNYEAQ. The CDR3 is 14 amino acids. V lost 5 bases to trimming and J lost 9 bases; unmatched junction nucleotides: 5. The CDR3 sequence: CASSRRTSGVEQFF. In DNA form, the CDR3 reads TGTGCCAGCAGCCGTAGGACTAGCGGGGTTGAGCAGTTCTTC.

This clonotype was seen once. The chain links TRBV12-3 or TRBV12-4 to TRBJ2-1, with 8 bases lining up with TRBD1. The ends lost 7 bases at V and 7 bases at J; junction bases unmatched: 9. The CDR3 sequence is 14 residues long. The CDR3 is CASTKAGGKNEQFF. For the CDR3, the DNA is TGTGCCAGCACCAAGGCAGGGGGCAAGAATGAGCAGTTCTTC.

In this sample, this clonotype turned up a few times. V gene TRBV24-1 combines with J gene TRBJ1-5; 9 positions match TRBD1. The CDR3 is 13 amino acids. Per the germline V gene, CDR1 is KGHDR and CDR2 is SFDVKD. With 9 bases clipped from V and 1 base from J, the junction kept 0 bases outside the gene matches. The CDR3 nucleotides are TGTGCCACCGGGACAGGGAGCAATCAGCCCCAGCATTTT. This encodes CATGTGSNQPQHF.

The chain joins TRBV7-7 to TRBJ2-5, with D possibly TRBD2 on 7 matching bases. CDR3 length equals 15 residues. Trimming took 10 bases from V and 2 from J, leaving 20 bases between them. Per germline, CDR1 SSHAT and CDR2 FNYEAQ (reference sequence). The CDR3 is CATAGGGGRQETQYF. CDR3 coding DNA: TGTGCCACCGCGGGCGGCGGGGGCCGACAAGAGACCCAGTACTTC.

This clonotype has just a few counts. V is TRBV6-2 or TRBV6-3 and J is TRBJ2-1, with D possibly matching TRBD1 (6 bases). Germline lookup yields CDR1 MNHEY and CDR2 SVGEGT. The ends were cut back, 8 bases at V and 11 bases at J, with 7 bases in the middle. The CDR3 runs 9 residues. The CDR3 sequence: CASGQQQFF. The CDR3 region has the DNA TGTGCCAGCGGACAGCAGCAGTTCTTC.

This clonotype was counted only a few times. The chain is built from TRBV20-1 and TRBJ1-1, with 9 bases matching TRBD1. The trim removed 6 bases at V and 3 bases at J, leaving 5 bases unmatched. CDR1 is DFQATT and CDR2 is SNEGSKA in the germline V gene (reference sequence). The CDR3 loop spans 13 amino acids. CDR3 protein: CSAQTGGDTEAFF. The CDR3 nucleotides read TGCAGTGCACAGACAGGGGGGGACACTGAAGCTTTCTTT.

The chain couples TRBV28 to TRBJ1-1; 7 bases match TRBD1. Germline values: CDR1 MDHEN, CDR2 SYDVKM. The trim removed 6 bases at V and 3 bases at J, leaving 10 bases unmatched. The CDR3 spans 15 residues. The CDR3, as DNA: TGTGCCAGCAGCTTGCTACATACAGGGGACACTGAAGCTTTCTTT. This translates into CASSLLHTGDTEAFF.